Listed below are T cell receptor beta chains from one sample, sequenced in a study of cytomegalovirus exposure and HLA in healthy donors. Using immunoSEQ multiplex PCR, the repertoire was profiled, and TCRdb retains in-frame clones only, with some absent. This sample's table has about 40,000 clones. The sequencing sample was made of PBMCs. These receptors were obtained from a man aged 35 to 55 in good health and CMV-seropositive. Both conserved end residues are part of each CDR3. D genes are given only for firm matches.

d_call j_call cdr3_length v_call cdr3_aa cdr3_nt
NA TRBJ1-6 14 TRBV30 CAHSGGPYNSPLHF TGTGCCCACTCGGGGGGCCCCTATAATTCACCCCTCCACTTT
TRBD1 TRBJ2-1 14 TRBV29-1 CTLWGTGGEMRQFF TGCACCCTCTGGGGGACAGGGGGGGAAATGAGACAGTTCTTC
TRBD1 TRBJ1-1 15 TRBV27 CASSPRTGANTEAFF TGTGCCAGCAGTCCGCGGACAGGGGCTAACACTGAAGCTTTCTTT
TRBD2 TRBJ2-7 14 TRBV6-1 CASSGPGGTGEQYF TGTGCCAGCAGCGGGCCGGGGGGAACGGGCGAGCAGTACTTC
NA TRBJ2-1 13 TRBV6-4 CASSDGPYNEQFF TGTGCCAGCAGTGACGGCCCCTACAATGAGCAGTTCTTC
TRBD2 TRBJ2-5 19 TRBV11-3 CASSCGLTSGSSLEETQYF TGTGCCAGCAGCTGCGGTTTGACTAGCGGGAGCAGTTTAGAAGAGACCCAGTACTTC
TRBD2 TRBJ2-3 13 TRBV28 CASSPSGAGTQYF TGTGCCAGCAGTCCGAGCGGGGCGGGTACGCAGTATTTT
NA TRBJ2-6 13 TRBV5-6 CASSPTGANVLTF TGTGCCAGCAGCCCCACAGGGGCCAACGTCCTGACTTTC
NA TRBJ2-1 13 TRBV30 CAWSVGTPNEQFF TGTGCCTGGAGTGTAGGGACACCCAATGAGCAGTTCTTC
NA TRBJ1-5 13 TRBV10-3 CASHRDSNQPQHF TGTGCCAGCCACAGGGATAGCAATCAGCCCCAGCATTTT
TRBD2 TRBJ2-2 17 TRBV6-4 CASSDSASGRASGELFF TGTGCCAGCAGTGACTCGGCTAGCGGGAGGGCCAGCGGGGAGCTGTTTTTT
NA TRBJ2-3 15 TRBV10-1 CASSESSLGADTQYF TGCGCCAGCAGTGAGTCGAGTCTAGGGGCAGATACGCAGTATTTT
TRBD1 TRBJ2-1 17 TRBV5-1 CASTSGTGPSSYNEQFF TGCGCCAGCACCTCCGGGACAGGGCCCAGCTCCTACAATGAGCAGTTCTTC
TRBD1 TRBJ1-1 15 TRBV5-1 CASSLVGQGNTEAFF TGCGCCAGCAGCTTGGTGGGACAGGGGAACACTGAAGCTTTCTTT
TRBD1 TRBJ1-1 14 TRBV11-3 CASSLRQGITEAFF TGTGCCAGCAGCCTGCGACAGGGTATCACTGAAGCTTTCTTT
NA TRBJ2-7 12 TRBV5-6 CASSLSPGIPLF TGTGCCAGCAGCTTATCCCCCGGGATTCCACTCTTC
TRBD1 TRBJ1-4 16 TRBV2 CASSFDRVGGAEKLFF TGTGCCAGCAGCTTCGACAGGGTGGGGGGTGCCGAAAAACTGTTTTTT
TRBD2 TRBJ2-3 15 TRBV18 CASSSQTSGTDTQYF TGTGCCAGCTCATCACAAACTAGCGGCACAGATACGCAGTATTTT
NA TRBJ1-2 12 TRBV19 CASSMTDYGYTF TGTGCCAGTAGTATGACAGACTATGGCTACACCTTC
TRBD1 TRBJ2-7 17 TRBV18 CASSPPSGQGSSYEQYF TGTGCCAGCTCACCACCGTCTGGACAGGGGAGCTCCTACGAGCAGTACTTC
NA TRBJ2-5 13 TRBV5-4 CASSFPGGETQYF TGTGCCAGCAGCTTCCCCGGGGGAGAGACCCAGTACTTC
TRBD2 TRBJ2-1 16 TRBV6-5 CASSYLAGVSYNEQFF TGTGCCAGCAGCTACCTAGCGGGAGTCTCCTACAATGAGCAGTTCTTC